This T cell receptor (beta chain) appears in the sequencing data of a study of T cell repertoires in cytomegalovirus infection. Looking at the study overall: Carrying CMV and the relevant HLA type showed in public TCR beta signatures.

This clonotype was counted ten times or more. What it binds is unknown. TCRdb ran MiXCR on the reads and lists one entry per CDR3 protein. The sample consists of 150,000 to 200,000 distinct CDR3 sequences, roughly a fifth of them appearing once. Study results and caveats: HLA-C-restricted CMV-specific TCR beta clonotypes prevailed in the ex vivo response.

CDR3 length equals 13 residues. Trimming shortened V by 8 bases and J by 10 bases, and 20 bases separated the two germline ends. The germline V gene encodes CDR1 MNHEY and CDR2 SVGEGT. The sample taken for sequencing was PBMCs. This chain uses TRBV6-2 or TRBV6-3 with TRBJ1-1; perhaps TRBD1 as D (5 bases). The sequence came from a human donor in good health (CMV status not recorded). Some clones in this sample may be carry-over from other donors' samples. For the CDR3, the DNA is TGTGCCAGCGGAAAGGGGACTCCAACCGGAGCTTTCTTT. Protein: CASGKGTPTGAFF.